This T cell receptor beta chain emerged from a study of post-analysis software for immune sequencing data. At the level of the study: Relapsing-remitting, secondary progressive and progressive-relapsing multiple sclerosis courses were included. Overall study findings and caveats: F measure showed strong co-clustering of same-batch samples. The five TRBV segments detected at higher frequency in patients than in controls included TRBV5-6, TRBV5-1 and TRBV20-1. Normalized Chao1 diversity was significantly reduced in patients versus controls.

In its sample, this clonotype was seen a few times. The target antigen is unknown. Unique molecular identifiers tagged the TCR beta cDNA libraries. The source material, roughly 0.9 to 11 million T cells, gave rise to approximately 520,000 cDNA molecules. A single record per CDR3 protein comes from TCRdb applying MiXCR to the PCR reads. The sample contains about 540,000 distinct CDR3 sequences, 34% of which appear only once. Germline V gives CDR1 MNHEY, CDR2 SVGAGI. Trimming removed 6 bases from V and 0 bases from J; junction bases left unmatched: 1. The CDR3 has 15 residues. Sequencing used blood. This receptor was taken from a girl aged 2-17 years with multiple sclerosis. The genes are TRBV6-5 and TRBJ2-3, with TRBD2 matching 12 bases. CDR3 residues: CASRGTSGSTDTQYF. CDR3 sequence (DNA): TGTGCCAGCAGAGGGACTAGCGGGAGCACAGATACGCAGTATTTT.